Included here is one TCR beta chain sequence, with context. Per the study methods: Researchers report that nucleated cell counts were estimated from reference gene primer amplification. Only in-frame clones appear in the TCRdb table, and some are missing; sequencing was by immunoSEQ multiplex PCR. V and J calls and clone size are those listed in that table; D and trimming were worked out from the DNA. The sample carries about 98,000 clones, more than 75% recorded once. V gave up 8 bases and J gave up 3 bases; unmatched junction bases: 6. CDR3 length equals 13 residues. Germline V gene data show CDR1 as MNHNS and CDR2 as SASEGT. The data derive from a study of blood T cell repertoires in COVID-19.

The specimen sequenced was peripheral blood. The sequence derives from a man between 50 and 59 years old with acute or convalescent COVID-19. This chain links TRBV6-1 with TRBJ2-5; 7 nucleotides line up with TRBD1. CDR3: CASSTQGEETQYF. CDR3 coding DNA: TGTGCCAGCTCGACCCAGGGGGAAGAGACCCAGTACTTC.